The 4 T cell receptor beta chains reported below all come from one sample, sequenced in a study of OX40 agonist ivuxolimab in advanced cancers. Sequenced by immunoSEQ multiplex PCR; TCRdb stores in-frame clones only, minus some. The repertoire holds 65,000 to 95,000 clones, with less than 90% as singletons. The sequencing used CD4+ or CD8+ T cells sorted from blood, collected in a trial of the OX40 agonist ivuxolimab. The receptors shown here come from an adult with an advanced solid tumor such as melanoma, head and neck, liver or kidney cancer.

The CDR3 nucleotides are TGTGCCAGCAGCTCCACGGAGGGGGCGGTATACACCTTC. Protein sequence: CASSSTEGAVYTF. The genes are TRBV7-2 and TRBJ1-2; 7 nucleotides agree with TRBD1. Germline trimming cut 4 bases from V and 11 bases from J; bases unmatched to any gene: 10. The CDR3 runs to 13 residues. Per the germline V gene, CDR1 is SGHTA and CDR2 is FQGNSA.

The chain recombines TRBV29-1 with TRBJ1-1; D is unresolved. With 6 bases removed from V and 4 bases from J, the gap between germline ends came to 15 bases. Per germline, CDR1 SQVTM and CDR2 ANQGSEA. The CDR3 has 13 amino acids. CDR3 protein: CSVGEGWATEAFF. In DNA, the CDR3 is TGCAGCGTGGGAGAGGGATGGGCCACTGAAGCTTTCTTT.

This chain links TRBV2 with TRBJ2-5, with 7 bases lining up with TRBD2. Germline loops: CDR1 SNHLY, CDR2 FYNNEI. This CDR3 region has 14 residues. J was trimmed by 13 bases and V by 7 bases; bases with no gene match: 18. Written as DNA, the CDR3 is TGTGCCAGCACTTCCCGGGGGGAGTTCGGGGCAGGGTACTTC. It specifies CASTSRGEFGAGYF.

This chain uses TRBV5-1 with TRBJ2-5, with 9 nucleotides matching TRBD2. CDR1 SGHRS and CDR2 YFSETQ come from the germline V gene. The CDR3 is 14 amino acids. The V gene end was trimmed by 5 bases and the J gene end by 5 bases; junction bases not matched to a gene: 7. The CDR3 DNA sequence: TGCGCCAGCAGACGGAACCTAGCGGGGGAGACCCAGTACTTC. Protein sequence: CASRRNLAGETQYF.